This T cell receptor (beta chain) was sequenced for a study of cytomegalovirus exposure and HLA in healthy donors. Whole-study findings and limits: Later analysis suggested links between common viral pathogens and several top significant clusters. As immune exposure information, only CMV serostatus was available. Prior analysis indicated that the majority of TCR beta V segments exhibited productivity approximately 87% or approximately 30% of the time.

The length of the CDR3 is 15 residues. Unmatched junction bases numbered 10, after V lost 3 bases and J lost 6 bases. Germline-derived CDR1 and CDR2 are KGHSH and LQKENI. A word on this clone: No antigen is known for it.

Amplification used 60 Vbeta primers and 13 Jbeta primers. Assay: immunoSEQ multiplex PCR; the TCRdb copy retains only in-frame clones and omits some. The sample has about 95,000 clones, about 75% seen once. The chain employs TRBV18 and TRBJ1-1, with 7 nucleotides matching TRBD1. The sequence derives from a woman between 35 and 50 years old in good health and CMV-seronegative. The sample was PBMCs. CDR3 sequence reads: CASSPRTGWDAEAFF. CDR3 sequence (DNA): TGTGCCAGCTCACCCCGGACAGGTTGGGATGCTGAAGCTTTCTTT.